The 18 T cell receptor beta chains reported below all come from one sample, sequenced in a study of cytomegalovirus exposure and HLA in healthy donors. Sequenced by immunoSEQ multiplex PCR; TCRdb stores in-frame clones only, minus some. The data show roughly 140,000 clones, about 89% seen once. Sequenced: PBMCs. All receptors come from a man younger than 35 in good health and CMV-seronegative.

This chain links TRBV6-4 with TRBJ1-1; a weak D match, TRBD1 (5 bases). Trimming left V 4 bases short and J 4 bases short, with 13 bases between. Germline V gives CDR1 MRHNA, CDR2 SNTAGT. The CDR3 covers 14 residues. CDR3 nucleotides: TGTGCCAGCAGTGTAGACGAAGGGGTCACTGAAGCTTTCTTT. This translates into CASSVDEGVTEAFF.

This clone appeared once. The V gene is TRBV7-9, the J gene TRBJ2-7; weak D call: TRBD1 (5 bases). The length of the CDR3 is 13 residues. V lost 1 base to trimming and J lost 6 bases, with 10 bases between them. Germline V gene sequence: CDR1 SEHNR, CDR2 FQNEAQ (reference sequence). The CDR3 region has the DNA TGTGCCAGCAGCTTAGAGGCAGGGCTCGAGCAGTACGTC. Amino acid sequence: CASSLEAGLEQYV.

The chain is built from TRBV5-1 and TRBJ2-5; 15 positions agree with TRBD2. Per germline, CDR1 SGHRS and CDR2 YFSETQ. V lost 4 bases and J lost 6; bases outside the gene matches: 7. CDR3 length: 16 amino acids. DNA of the CDR3: TGCGCCAGCAGCCAGGGGACTAGCGGGGGGTTAAAGACCCAGTACTTC. Its protein is CASSQGTSGGLKTQYF.

V usage is TRBV10-1 and J usage is TRBJ2-7, with D possibly TRBD2 on 5 matching bases. The CDR3 runs to 15 residues. V lost 9 bases and J lost 2, with 20 bases in between. CDR1 and CDR2 (germline): WNHNN, SYGVQD (reference sequence). The CDR3 protein is CARDLGEGPPYEQYV. The CDR3 DNA is TGCGCCAGGGACTTAGGAGAAGGCCCTCCCTACGAGCAGTACGTC.

The chain joins TRBV7-2 to TRBJ1-2; 8 bases map to TRBD1. V lost 5 bases, J lost 3 bases, and 5 bases stayed unmatched. The CDR3 runs 14 residues. Germline CDR1 reads SGHTA; CDR2 reads FQGNSA. In nucleotides, the CDR3 is TGTGCCAGCAGCCTGGACAGGGAAGACTATGGCTACACCTTC. It codes for CASSLDREDYGYTF.

The chain has TRBV5-6 and TRBJ1-6; the match to TRBD1 covers 7 bases. Trimming removed 5 bases from V and 0 bases from J; junction bases left unmatched: 8. CDR1 is SGHDT, CDR2 YYEEEE, per germline. CDR3 length: 17 amino acids. The CDR3 region has the DNA TGTGCCAGCAGTCGGGACAGTCGATTCTCCTATAATTCACCCCTCCACTTT. Residues: CASSRDSRFSYNSPLHF.

The chain joins TRBV2 to TRBJ2-7; D may be TRBD2 (5 bases). CDR3 length: 11 amino acids. Trimming took off 10 bases at V and 0 bases at J, with 7 bases between the two ends. The germline V gene has CDR1 SNHLY and CDR2 FYNNEI. The CDR3 protein is CATGVSYEQYF. As DNA, the CDR3 is TGTGCCACCGGGGTCTCCTACGAGCAGTACTTC.

This chain connects TRBV5-1 to TRBJ2-5, with 12 bases aligning to TRBD2. The germline V gene encodes CDR1 SGHRS and CDR2 YFSETQ. The CDR3 has 14 amino acids. V lost 4 bases and J lost 5; bases outside the gene matches: 3. The CDR3 reads CASSLGLAGETQYF. CDR3 in DNA: TGCGCCAGCAGCCTCGGACTAGCGGGGGAGACCCAGTACTTC.

V usage is TRBV7-8 and J usage is TRBJ2-2, with D tentatively TRBD1 (5 bases). V was clipped by 5 bases and J by 3 bases, with 19 bases between them. Germline-derived CDR1 and CDR2 are SGHVS and FQNEAQ. The CDR3 is made up of 17 amino acids. The CDR3 DNA follows: TGTGCCAGCAGCCTCAGTATCACACAGGCGGACACCGGGGAGCTGTTTTTT. Amino acid sequence: CASSLSITQADTGELFF. Complete variable domain (other parts from reference TRBV7-8 and TRBJ2-2): GAGVSQSPRYKVAKRGQDVALRCDPISGHVSLFWYQQALGQGPEFLTYFQNEAQLDKSGLPSDRFFAERPEGSVSTLKIQRTQQEDSAVYLCASSLSITQADTGELFFGEGSRLTVL.

The chain carries TRBV29-1 and TRBJ1-2; D remains ambiguous. V dropped 6 bases and J dropped 5 bases, with 16 bases sitting between them. This CDR3 spans 13 amino acids. CDR1 and CDR2 (germline): SQVTM, ANQGSEA. CDR3 nucleotide sequence: TGCAGCGTGATGAGTGCGATAGTATATGGCTACACCTTC. This gives the protein CSVMSAIVYGYTF.

This clone was counted a single time. The chain joins TRBV6-5 to TRBJ2-7; TRBD2 matches at 7 bases. V lost 4 bases and J lost 9; bases outside the gene matches: 12. The CDR3 is 14 amino acids. Germline-derived CDR1 and CDR2 are MNHEY and SVGAGI. CDR3 residues: CASSSGSGTRRQYV. In DNA, the CDR3 is TGTGCCAGCAGTTCCGGCAGCGGGACCCGTCGGCAGTACGTC.

This chain joins TRBV29-1 and TRBJ1-1, with 7 bases matching TRBD1. Germline lookup yields CDR1 SQVTM and CDR2 ANQGSEA. The length of the CDR3 is 13 residues. The V gene end was trimmed by 3 bases and the J gene end by 3 bases; junction bases not matched to a gene: 4. The CDR3 bases are TGCAGCGTTGATCGAACAGGGGACACTGAAGCTTTCTTT. Translating gives CSVDRTGDTEAFF.

The J gene is TRBJ1-2, the V gene TRBV10-2; possible D gene TRBD1, 6 bases. CDR3 length: 13 amino acids. Looked up from germline, CDR1 is WSHSY and CDR2 is SAAADI. V lost 6 bases, J lost 8 bases, and 16 bases lay in between. Here the CDR3 reads CASSKNRVGGYTF. In DNA form, the CDR3 reads TGCGCCAGCAGCAAAAACAGGGTAGGAGGCTACACCTTC.

V usage is TRBV5-1 and J usage is TRBJ1-6; D perhaps matches TRBD1 (6 bases). Trimming removed 0 bases from V and 6 bases from J, with 13 bases in between. The CDR3 spans 16 residues. Germline CDR1 is SGHRS and CDR2 is YFSETQ. CDR3 bases: TGCGCCAGCAGCTTGGACAGCGGGGGCCGTAATTCACCCCTCCACTTT. Translation: CASSLDSGGRNSPLHF.

The chain uses TRBV27 and TRBJ2-2; 7 bases are shared with TRBD1. The CDR3 extends over 13 amino acids. Trimming removed 5 bases from V and 9 bases from J; junction bases left unmatched: 6. From germline, CDR1 is MNHEY and CDR2 SMNVEV (reference sequence). Here the CDR3 reads CASSQQGPRELFF. DNA of the CDR3: TGTGCCAGCAGTCAACAGGGGCCTCGGGAGCTGTTTTTT.

The V call is TRBV7-2, the J call TRBJ1-4; D is uncertain. The V gene lost 4 bases and the J gene lost 10 bases, with 16 bases spanning the gap. This CDR3 contains 14 residues. CDR1 and CDR2 (germline): SGHTA, FQGNSA. CDR3 sequence: CASSSPWEVGKLFF. CDR3 sequence (DNA): TGTGCCAGCAGCTCCCCCTGGGAGGTCGGAAAACTGTTTTTT. The complete variable domain, with remaining parts taken from reference TRBV7-2 and TRBJ1-4, reads GAGVSQSPSNKVTEKGKDVELRCDPISGHTALYWYRQSLGQGLEFLIYFQGNSAPDKSGLPSDRFSAERTGGSVSTLTIQRTQQEDSAVYLCASSSPWEVGKLFFGSGTQLSVL.

The chain recombines TRBV7-2 with TRBJ2-1; 10 positions match TRBD2. The germline V gene encodes CDR1 SGHTA and CDR2 FQGNSA. The ends lost 3 bases at V and 7 bases at J; junction bases unmatched: 9. This CDR3 spans 16 amino acids. CDR3 sequence (DNA): TGTGCCAGCAGCTTCGCCATAGCGGGAGGAAGAAATGAGCAGTTCTTC. Protein product: CASSFAIAGGRNEQFF. The full variable domain, rest sourced from reference TRBV7-2 and TRBJ2-1, is GAGVSQSPSNKVTEKGKDVELRCDPISGHTALYWYRQSLGQGLEFLIYFQGNSAPDKSGLPSDRFSAERTGGSVSTLTIQRTQQEDSAVYLCASSFAIAGGRNEQFFGPGTRLTVL.

CDR3 sequence: CASSGNRQGARYNEQFF. CDR3 DNA sequence: TGTGCCAGCAGTGGAAACAGACAGGGGGCCCGCTACAATGAGCAGTTCTTC. The chain uses TRBV6-1 and TRBJ2-1; TRBD1 matches at 10 bases. V was pared by 4 bases and J by 3 bases, with 9 bases of the junction left unmatched. This CDR3 is built from 17 residues. Germline V gene lookup returns CDR1 MNHNS and CDR2 SASEGT.